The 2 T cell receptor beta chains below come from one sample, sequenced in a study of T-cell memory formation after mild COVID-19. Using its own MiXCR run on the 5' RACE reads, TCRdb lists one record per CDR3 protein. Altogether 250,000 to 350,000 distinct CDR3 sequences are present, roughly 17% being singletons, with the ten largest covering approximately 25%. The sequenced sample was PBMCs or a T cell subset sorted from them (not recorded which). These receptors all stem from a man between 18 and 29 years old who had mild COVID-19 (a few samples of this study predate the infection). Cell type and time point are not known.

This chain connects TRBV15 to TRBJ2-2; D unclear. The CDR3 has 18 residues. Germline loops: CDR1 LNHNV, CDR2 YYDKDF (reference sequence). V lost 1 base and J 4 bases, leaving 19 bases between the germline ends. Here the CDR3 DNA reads TGTGCCACCAGCAGAGGGGTGTGGGGTAGCTGGTTCACCGGGGAGCTGTTTTTT. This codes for CATSRGVWGSWFTGELFF.

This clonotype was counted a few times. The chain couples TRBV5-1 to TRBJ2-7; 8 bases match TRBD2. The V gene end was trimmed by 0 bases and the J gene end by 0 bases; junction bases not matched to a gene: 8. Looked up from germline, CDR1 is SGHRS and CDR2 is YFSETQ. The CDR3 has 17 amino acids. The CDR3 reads CASSLASAGGYSYEQYF. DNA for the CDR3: TGCGCCAGCAGCTTGGCGTCCGCGGGGGGCTACTCCTACGAGCAGTACTTC.